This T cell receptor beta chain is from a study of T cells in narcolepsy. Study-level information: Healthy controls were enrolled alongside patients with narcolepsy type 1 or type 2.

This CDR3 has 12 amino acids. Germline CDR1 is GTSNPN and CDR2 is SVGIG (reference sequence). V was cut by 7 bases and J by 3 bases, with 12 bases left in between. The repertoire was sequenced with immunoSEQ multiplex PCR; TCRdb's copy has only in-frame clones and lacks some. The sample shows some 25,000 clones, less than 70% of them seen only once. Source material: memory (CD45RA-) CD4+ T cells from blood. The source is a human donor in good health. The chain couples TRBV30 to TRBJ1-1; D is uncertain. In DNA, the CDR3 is TGTGCCTTAGGAGGTTGGGACACTGAAGCTTTCTTT. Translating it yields CALGGWDTEAFF.